Listed below are T cell receptor beta chains from one sample, sequenced in a study of blood T cell repertoires in COVID-19. Assay used: immunoSEQ multiplex PCR; TCRdb lists only in-frame clones, some missing. The data show some 140,000 clones, approximately 83% seen once. The material sequenced was peripheral blood. The receptors were gathered from a woman aged 80 or older with acute or convalescent COVID-19. CDR3s include the opening cysteine and the closing phenylalanine or tryptophan. The order of the fields is D gene, clone size, J gene, V gene, CDR3 protein, CDR3 DNA. D genes are given only for firm matches. The size field is filled for only some rows; it gives once, few, many or a size class.

>.|few|TRBJ1-2|TRBV4-2
CASSQDYSGGGYTF
TGTGCCAGCAGCCAAGATTACTCGGGGGGTGGCTACACCTTC
>TRBD2|.|TRBJ2-7|TRBV6-5
CASSYGAGLDEQYF
TGTGCCAGCAGTTACGGAGCGGGGTTGGACGAGCAGTACTTC
>.|.|TRBJ1-6|TRBV2
CASSVRGVNNSPLHF
TGTGCCAGCAGTGTAAGAGGAGTTAATAATTCACCCCTCCACTTT
>.|.|TRBJ1-1|TRBV4-1
CASSQDRTGGTEAFF
TGCGCCAGCAGCCAAGACCGAACGGGAGGGACTGAAGCTTTCTTT
>TRBD1|.|TRBJ1-1|TRBV19
CASSSYQGQGASEAFF
TGTGCCAGTAGTTCATATCAAGGACAGGGGGCATCTGAAGCTTTCTTT
>TRBD1|.|TRBJ1-1|TRBV4-2
CASSQDGTGGRDTEAFF
TGTGCCAGCAGCCAAGACGGGACAGGGGGCAGGGACACTGAAGCTTTCTTT
>.|.|TRBJ1-2|TRBV29-1
CSVVGGLGSGYTF
TGCAGCGTCGTGGGGGGACTGGGGAGCGGCTACACCTTC
>TRBD1|.|TRBJ1-1|TRBV19
CTSSKGTGIGGAFF
TGTACCAGTAGTAAAGGGACAGGGATTGGTGGGGCTTTCTTT
>TRBD1|.|TRBJ1-2|TRBV7-9
CASSPEWTGTYGYTF
TGTGCCAGCAGCCCGGAATGGACAGGGACCTATGGCTACACCTTC
>.|once|TRBJ1-3|TRBV7-9
CASQNSGNTIYF
TGTGCCAGCCAGAACTCTGGAAACACCATATATTTT
>.|.|TRBJ1-6|TRBV7-8
CASSFGSYNSPLHF
TGTGCCAGCAGCTTCGGGAGTTATAATTCACCCCTCCACTTT
>TRBD2|.|TRBJ2-3|TRBV5-5
CASSTGLIGGDTQYF
TGTGCCAGCAGCACGGGACTAATCGGCGGAGATACGCAGTATTTT
>TRBD1|.|TRBJ2-7|TRBV18
CASSPRQGPPYEQYF
TGTGCCAGCTCACCTAGACAGGGTCCCCCCTACGAGCAGTACTTC
>.|.|TRBJ1-1|TRBV4-1
CASSQRTVGTEAFF
TGCGCCAGCAGCCAAAGGACAGTCGGCACTGAAGCTTTCTTT
>TRBD2|.|TRBJ2-3|TRBV10-3
CAIRAGTSGGLASTDTQYF
TGTGCCATCAGGGCCGGGACTAGCGGGGGGCTAGCGAGCACAGATACGCAGTATTTT
>TRBD1|.|TRBJ2-1|TRBV5-6
CASSLVGQGYENEQFF
TGTGCCAGCAGCCTAGTGGGACAGGGTTATGAAAATGAGCAGTTCTTC
>.|.|TRBJ1-6|TRBV4-2
CASSQEPSGGNSGSPLHF
TGTGCCAGCAGCCAAGAGCCGTCGGGGGGGAATTCGGGGTCACCCCTCCACTTT
>TRBD1|once|TRBJ2-1|TRBV11-2
CASSTRDRGQLFHNEQFF
TGTGCCAGCAGCACCCGGGACAGGGGCCAACTTTTCCACAATGAGCAGTTCTTC
>TRBD2|.|TRBJ2-5|TRBV7-9
CASSRGLAGGKYQETQYF
TGTGCCAGCAGTCGCGGACTAGCGGGGGGCAAGTACCAAGAGACCCAGTACTTC
>TRBD1|once|TRBJ1-5|TRBV2
CASRPGTGGIPSNQPQHF
TGTGCCAGCAGACCCGGGACAGGGGGGATCCCCAGCAATCAGCCCCAGCATTTT
>.|.|TRBJ1-6|TRBV4-3
CASSQARMRSPLHF
TGCGCCAGCAGCCAGGCTAGAATGAGGTCACCCCTCCACTTT
>.|.|TRBJ2-7|TRBV5-1
CASSLGARSYEQYF
TGCGCCAGCAGCTTGGGGGCCCGCTCCTACGAGCAGTACTTC
>.|.|TRBJ1-2|TRBV7-9
CASTVTGPQGYTF
TGTGCCAGCACCGTGACAGGTCCACAGGGCTACACCTTC
>.|.|TRBJ1-6|TRBV5-1
CASSLGQENSPLHF
TGCGCCAGCAGCTTGGGACAGGAGAATTCACCCCTCCACTTT
>.|few|TRBJ1-2|TRBV23-1
CASSPSTGPMGYTF
TGCGCCAGCAGTCCCTCGACAGGTCCTATGGGCTACACCTTC
>.|.|TRBJ1-4|TRBV14
CASSQTVRARRNEKLFF
TGTGCCAGCAGCCAGACCGTTCGTGCACGGCGGAATGAAAAACTGTTTTTT
>.|.|TRBJ1-5|TRBV6-1
CASSEGSGSNQPQHF
TGTGCCAGCAGTGAGGGGAGTGGGAGCAATCAGCCCCAGCATTTT
>.|.|TRBJ1-5|TRBV21-1
CASSYTPHSNQPQHF
TGTGCCAGCAGCTATACACCCCATAGCAATCAGCCCCAGCATTTT
>TRBD1|.|TRBJ2-7|TRBV2
CASSKAQGDPYEQYF
TGTGCCAGCAGTAAGGCACAGGGGGATCCCTACGAGCAGTACTTC
>.|.|TRBJ2-3|TRBV28
CASSPGGTDTQYF
TGTGCCAGCAGCCCGGGGGGCACAGATACGCAGTATTTT
>.|.|TRBJ1-2|TRBV6-1
CASSERWFQTANYGYTF
TGTGCCAGCAGTGAAAGGTGGTTCCAGACAGCGAACTATGGCTACACCTTC
>.|.|TRBJ1-5|TRBV2
CASSPAGISNQPQHF
TGTGCCAGCAGTCCAGCAGGGATTAGCAATCAGCCCCAGCATTTT
>TRBD2|.|TRBJ2-3|TRBV29-1
CTFWREGTDTQYF
TGCACCTTCTGGCGGGAGGGCACAGATACGCAGTATTTT
>.|.|TRBJ2-1|TRBV4-2
CASSQDSVRVNEQFF
TGTGCCAGCAGCCAAGATAGCGTTCGTGTGAATGAGCAGTTCTTC
>.|.|TRBJ1-6|TRBV3-1/TRBV3-2
CASSQVAFNSPLHF
TGTGCCAGCAGCCAAGTGGCTTTTAATTCACCCCTCCACTTT
>TRBD1|.|TRBJ2-7|TRBV11-3
CASSWDSSYEQYF
TGTGCCAGCAGCTGGGACAGCTCCTACGAGCAGTACTTC
>TRBD1|.|TRBJ1-1|TRBV2
CASLKGNRGPTAFF
TGTGCCAGCCTCAAGGGGAACAGGGGGCCCACGGCTTTCTTT
>TRBD1|.|TRBJ2-7|TRBV7-2
CASSLDRNLYEQYF
TGTGCCAGCAGCTTGGACAGGAACCTCTACGAGCAGTACTTC
>TRBD2|.|TRBJ2-5|TRBV7-8
CASSLDIGGVARAQYF
TGTGCCAGCAGCTTAGATATCGGGGGGGTAGCTCGAGCCCAGTACTTC
>.|.|TRBJ1-3|TRBV4-3
CASSPSDSYSGNTIYF
TGCGCCAGCAGCCCATCGGACAGCTACTCTGGAAACACCATATATTTT
>.|.|TRBJ1-2|TRBV7-2
CASSLEVQGYYGYTF
TGTGCCAGCAGCTTAGAAGTTCAGGGCTACTATGGCTACACCTTC
>TRBD2|.|TRBJ2-3|TRBV20-1
CSAPGEGQYF
TGCAGTGCTCCCGGGGAGGGGCAGTATTTT